This is a list of T cell receptor beta chains from one sample in a study of CD8+ T cells in alopecia areata. Clones were sequenced by immunoSEQ multiplex PCR, and TCRdb holds only the in-frame ones, with some missing. Counted here are tens of thousands of clones, roughly half occurring once; the ten biggest clones make up 5.5% to 6.5%. The sequencing sample was made of NKG2D-high CD8+ T cells sorted from blood. The receptors here all came from a human donor with alopecia areata. Both conserved end residues are part of each CDR3. A D gene is named only where the DNA matches it firmly. Some rows mark clone size as missing; the rest say once, few, many or name a class of expanded clone.

j_call clone_size v_call d_call cdr3_length cdr3_nt cdr3_aa
TRBJ2-1 - TRBV5-1 TRBD2 14 TGCGCCAGCAGTTATTTCGGCGGGAGTGATGAGCAGTTCTTC CASSYFGGSDEQFF
TRBJ2-7 once TRBV2 - 11 TGTGCCAGTGTGGGAGTTGGCGAGCAGTACTTC CASVGVGEQYF
TRBJ2-5 - TRBV4-1 TRBD1 15 TGCGCCAGCATGGAAGGACAGGGGGCCGAAGAGACCCAGTACTTC CASMEGQGAEETQYF
TRBJ2-3 - TRBV13 - 11 TGTGCCAGCAGCTTCACAGATACGCAGTATTTT CASSFTDTQYF
TRBJ2-5 - TRBV13 - 14 TGTGCCAGCAGCTTAGTCGGGGCTCAAGAGACCCAGTACTTC CASSLVGAQETQYF
TRBJ2-7 once TRBV7-9 - 14 TGTGCCAGCAGCTTGACTATCAGCTCCTACGAGCAGTACTTC CASSLTISSYEQYF
TRBJ2-5 - TRBV14 - 14 TGTGCCAGCAGCCAGGAGGAGGATCGAGAGACCCAGTACTTC CASSQEEDRETQYF
TRBJ2-3 - TRBV7-2 - 13 TGTGCCAGCAGCTTGCGCTTGGCAGATACGCAGTATTTT CASSLRLADTQYF
TRBJ2-1 - TRBV29-1 TRBD1 15 TGCAGCGTCCGCCCGACAGGGGCGTACGGCAATGAGCAGTTCTTC CSVRPTGAYGNEQFF
TRBJ2-3 - TRBV7-9 - 12 TGTGCCAGCAGCCGATTACGGGATACGCAGTATTTT CASSRLRDTQYF
TRBJ2-7 many TRBV4-1 TRBD2 15 TGCGCCAGCAGCCAAGTAACGGGGGACTACTACGAGCAGTACTTC CASSQVTGDYYEQYF
TRBJ2-5 - TRBV2 TRBD2 18 TGTGCCAGCAGACAAAATTGGATGGCGGGGGGGCGGCAAGAGACCCAGTACTTC CASRQNWMAGGRQETQYF
TRBJ2-7 - TRBV9 TRBD1 16 TGTGCCAGCAGCGTAGATTCGGGACAGGGGTTCTACGAGCAGTACTTC CASSVDSGQGFYEQYF
TRBJ2-7 once TRBV27 TRBD2 15 TGTGCCAGCAGCCACATGACGGGAGGAGTGGACGAGCGGTACTTC CASSHMTGGVDERYF
TRBJ1-1 - TRBV7-9 - 14 TGTGCCAGCAGCTTAGATGGAGGAGACCTTGAAGCTTTCTTT CASSLDGGDLEAFF
TRBJ1-4 few TRBV29-1 - 14 TGCAGCGTTTCAGGAGAAGCAACTAATGAAAAACTGTTTTTT CSVSGEATNEKLFF
TRBJ2-7 - TRBV27 TRBD2 13 TGTGCCAGCAGTCGACTAGCGGGAGACGAGCAGTACTTC CASSRLAGDEQYF
TRBJ2-3 once TRBV11-2 - 16 TGTGCCAGCAGCCCAAGTGGGCAGACTAGCACAGATACGCAGTATTTT CASSPSGQTSTDTQYF
TRBJ2-5 few TRBV29-1 - 11 TGCAGCGTTGACGGGGAGGAGACCCAGTACTTC CSVDGEETQYF
TRBJ2-3 - TRBV6-1 - 15 TGTGCCAGCAGGGCGTGGGACTCTGTCACAGATACGCAGTATTTT CASRAWDSVTDTQYF
TRBJ2-1 - TRBV20-1 - 11 TGCAGTGCCGAGGGTGGGAATGAGCAGTTCTTC CSAEGGNEQFF
TRBJ2-5 - TRBV25-1 - 13 TGTGCCAGCAGTGAATGGGACCAAGAGACCCAGTACTTC CASSEWDQETQYF
TRBJ1-1 - TRBV4-1 - 15 TGCGCCAGCAGCCACCCACAGGGCCTGAACACTGAAGCTTTCTTT CASSHPQGLNTEAFF
TRBJ2-5 few TRBV29-1 - 10 TGCAGCGTTAGCGAAGAGACCCAGTACTTC CSVSEETQYF
TRBJ1-1 - TRBV4-2 - 12 TGTGCCAGCTTGGGGCTGGCCACTGAAGCTTTCTTT CASLGLATEAFF
TRBJ2-7 once TRBV5-1 - 13 TGCGCCAGCAGCTTGGAGGTCTCCCTCGAGCAGTACTTC CASSLEVSLEQYF
TRBJ2-2 - TRBV29-1 - 12 TGCAGCGTTGAAAGGGGAACCGGGGAGCTGTTTTTT CSVERGTGELFF